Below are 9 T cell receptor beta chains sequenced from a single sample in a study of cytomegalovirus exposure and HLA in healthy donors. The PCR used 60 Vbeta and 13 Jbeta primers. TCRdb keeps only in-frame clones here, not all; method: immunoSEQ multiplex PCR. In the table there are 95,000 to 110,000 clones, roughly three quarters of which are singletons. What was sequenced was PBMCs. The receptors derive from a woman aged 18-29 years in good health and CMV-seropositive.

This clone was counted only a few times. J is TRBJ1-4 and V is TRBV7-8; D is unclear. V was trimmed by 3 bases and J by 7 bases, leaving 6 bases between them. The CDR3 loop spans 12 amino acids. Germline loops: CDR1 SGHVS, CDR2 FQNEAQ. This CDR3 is CASSFSGEKLFF. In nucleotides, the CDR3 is TGTGCCAGCAGCTTCAGTGGTGAAAAACTGTTTTTT.

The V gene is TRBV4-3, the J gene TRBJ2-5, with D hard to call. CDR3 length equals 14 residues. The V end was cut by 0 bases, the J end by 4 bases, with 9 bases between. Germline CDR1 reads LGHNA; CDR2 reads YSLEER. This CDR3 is CASSQERVSETQYF. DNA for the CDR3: TGCGCCAGCAGCCAAGAGCGAGTCTCAGAGACCCAGTACTTC.

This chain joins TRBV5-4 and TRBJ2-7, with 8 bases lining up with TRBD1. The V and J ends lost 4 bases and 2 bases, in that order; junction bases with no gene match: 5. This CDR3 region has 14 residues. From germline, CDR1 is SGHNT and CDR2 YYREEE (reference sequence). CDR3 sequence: CASSRETGAYEQYF. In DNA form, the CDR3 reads TGTGCCAGCAGCCGCGAGACAGGGGCCTACGAGCAGTACTTC.

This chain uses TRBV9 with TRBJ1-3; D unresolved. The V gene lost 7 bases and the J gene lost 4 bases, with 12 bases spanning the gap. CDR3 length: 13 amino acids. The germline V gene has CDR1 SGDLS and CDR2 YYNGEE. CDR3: CASGPMGGNTIYF. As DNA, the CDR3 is TGTGCCAGCGGGCCCATGGGCGGAAACACCATATATTTT.

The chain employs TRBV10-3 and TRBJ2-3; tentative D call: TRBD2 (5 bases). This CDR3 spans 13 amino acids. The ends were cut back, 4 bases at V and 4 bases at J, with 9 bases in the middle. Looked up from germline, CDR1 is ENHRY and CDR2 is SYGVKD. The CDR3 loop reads CAISVGGSDTQYF. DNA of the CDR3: TGTGCCATCAGTGTGGGCGGGTCAGATACGCAGTATTTT.

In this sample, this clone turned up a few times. Here the CDR3 reads CASSGGTSGGTRFQETQYF. DNA for the CDR3: TGTGCCAGCAGCGGCGGGACTAGCGGGGGGACCCGGTTTCAAGAGACCCAGTACTTC. The chain carries TRBV9 and TRBJ2-5, with 15 bases lining up with TRBD2. Trimming cost V 3 bases and J 2 bases; bases outside gene matches: 11. The CDR3 consists of 19 residues. Germline CDR1 reads SGDLS; CDR2 reads YYNGEE.

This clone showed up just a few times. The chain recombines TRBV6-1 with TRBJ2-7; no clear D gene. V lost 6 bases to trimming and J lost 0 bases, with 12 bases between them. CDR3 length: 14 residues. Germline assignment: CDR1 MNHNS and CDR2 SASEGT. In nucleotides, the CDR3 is TGTGCCAGCAGGACGGAGCTCGCCTCCTACGAGCAGTACTTC. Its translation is CASRTELASYEQYF.

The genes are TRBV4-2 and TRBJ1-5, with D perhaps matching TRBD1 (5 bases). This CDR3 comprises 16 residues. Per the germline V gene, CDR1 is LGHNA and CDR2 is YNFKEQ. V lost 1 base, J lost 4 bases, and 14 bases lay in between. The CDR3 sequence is CASSQGVRQNNQPQHF. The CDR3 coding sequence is TGTGCCAGCAGCCAAGGAGTCCGACAGAATAATCAGCCCCAGCATTTT.

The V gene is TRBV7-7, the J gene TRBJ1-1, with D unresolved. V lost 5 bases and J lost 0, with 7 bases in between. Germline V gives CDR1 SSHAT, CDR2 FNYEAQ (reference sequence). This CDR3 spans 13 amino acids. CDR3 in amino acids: CASSRTMNTEAFF. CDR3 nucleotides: TGTGCCAGCAGCCGAACAATGAACACTGAAGCTTTCTTT.